The sequence of this T cell receptor beta chain was determined in a study of regulatory and conventional T cells in breast cancer. TCRdb redid the calling of the PCR reads with MiXCR, one entry per CDR3 protein. The table includes roughly 16,000 distinct CDR3 sequences, more than 30% detected once. Germline assignment: CDR1 SGHVS and CDR2 FQNEAQ. The CDR3 covers 16 residues. Trimming took 5 bases from V and 5 from J, leaving 16 bases between them. Material for sequencing was conventional T cells from blood. This clonotype was obtained from a female donor in good health. The chain has TRBV7-8 and TRBJ1-6; possible D gene TRBD1, 5 bases. CDR3 sequence (DNA): TGTGCCAGCAGCCTAGAAACCAGGGAGAATAATTCACCCCTCCACTTT. The encoded protein is CASSLETRENNSPLHF.